This T cell receptor (beta chain) is from a study of memory CD4+ T cells and cytomegalovirus serostatus (dated by TCRdb to between 2018 and 2021). About the full investigation: A total of about 35 healthy Belgian adults, of whom 9 were CMV seropositive and 24 were CMV seronegative, were included in the cohort. To replicate a published TCR-based CMV serostatus classifier, the study sequenced CD4+ memory TCRbeta repertoires from a Belgian cohort whose cytomegalovirus serostatus was known.

A FACSAria II was used to sort memory CD4+ T cells, defined as single viable CD3+CD4+CD8-CD45RO+ cells. CMV serostatus was assessed using a Roche Elecsys assay, by which serum IgG against CMV pp150, pp28, p38 and p52 was detected. Following thawing, total CD4+ T cells were enriched through positive selection using CD4 magnetic microbeads. The samples came from a different study that was designed specifically to examine the CD4+ T cell memory repertoire. Peripheral blood mononuclear cells were isolated and cryopreserved according to standard operating procedures, and serum was kept at -80 degrees C. The staining used CD3-PerCP (BW264/56), CD4-APC (RPA-T4), CD45RO-PE (UCHT1) and CD8-Pacific Orange (3B5) antibodies, and Sytox blue was used to exclude non-viable cells. According to the germline V gene, CDR1 reads SGHTA and CDR2 reads FQGNSA. Unmatched junction bases come to 6, with V trimmed by 2 bases and J by 0 bases. Spanning cysteine to phenylalanine, the CDR3 consists of 16 amino acids. The sequence is cut down to CDR3 DNA, 48 bases in frame from base 1.

Genomic DNA was extracted from sorted cells with the Quick-DNA Microprep Kit. TCRbeta DNA was amplified with the immunoSEQ hsTCRbeta kit following the manufacturer's protocol. TCRbeta libraries were sequenced on an Illumina MiSeq instrument. In the source study's methods: Following removal of out-of-frame sequences, 2.2 million or so distinct TCRbeta sequences were retained, with an average of about 61,000 per individual. Each individual was scored using the number of 164 previously reported CMV-associated TCRbeta sequences that the individual carried and the total number of productive distinct TCRbeta sequences. A beta-binomial model was reimplemented in Python, and scikit-learn random forests with default parameters were trained on US cohort data. Classifier performance on the Belgian cohort was summarized as median AUC with percentile confidence intervals over 10,000 bootstrap iterations. Entries here come from immuneACCESS through TCRdb and include only in-frame sequences with V and J called. Some clones fail to appear in such tables; in the studies checked, an unresolved V gene covers under half of the shortfall, and the cause of the remainder is unknown. The D gene and trimming were derived from the DNA, and the V and J assignments and clone size from that table. The sample data list around 44,000 clones, and 60% to 85% of these were observed just once. Jointly, the top ten make up roughly 6.5% of the sample.

Summary of the overall study and its limitations: Unlike the original study, which covered naive and memory CD4+ and CD8+ populations, the Belgian study sequenced only CD4+CD45RO+ memory cells. The original-framework classifier achieved a median bootstrapped AUC of about 0.94 with a 95% CI of 0.76-1.00 on the Belgian cohort. Of roughly 170 previously reported CMV-associated TCRbeta sequences, 55 to 75 appeared in the CD4+ memory repertoires, each in one to five individuals. Results were interpreted as suggesting that the CMV-associated TCR signature is largely present in the CD4+ memory repertoire. For predicting CMV serostatus, the median bootstrapped AUC was approximately 0.95 using the original framework and about 0.9 using a US-trained random forest.

A note on this clone: The specificity of this receptor is unknown. Qualities for individual bases were not recorded, and no much larger clone is one base off.

Sequenced sample: memory CD4+ T cells from blood. The source of this sequence is an adult in good health and CMV-seronegative. This receptor chain uses TRBV7-2 and TRBJ2-7, with TRBD1 matching 8 junction bases. The CDR3 has the sequence CASSLSGGGFSYEQYF. The DNA sequence reads TGTGCCAGCAGCTTATCAGGGGGCGGATTCTCCTACGAGCAGTACTTC.